The 25 T cell receptor beta chains below all came from one sample that was sequenced in a study of blood T cell repertoires in COVID-19. Using immunoSEQ multiplex PCR, the repertoire was profiled, and TCRdb retains in-frame clones only, with some absent. Of about 400,000 clones listed, about 87% are singletons. The specimen sequenced was PBMCs or T cells enriched from blood (not recorded which). The source is a man between 40 and 49 years old in a cohort exposed to, infected with or recovered from COVID-19 (not recorded which).

The chain employs TRBV7-9 and TRBJ2-7; a possible D gene is TRBD1 (5 bases). The CDR3 runs 14 residues. Trimming removed 1 base from V and 5 bases from J, with 12 bases in between. Germline V CDR1 and CDR2: SEHNR, FQNEAQ (reference sequence). Here the CDR3 reads CASSLGRGGHEQYF. The CDR3 region has the DNA TGTGCCAGCAGCTTAGGTAGGGGCGGCCACGAGCAGTACTTC.

V gene TRBV10-3 combines with J gene TRBJ2-6; no firm D call. The germline CDR1 and CDR2 sequences are ENHRY and SYGVKD. CDR3 length: 16 residues. V was trimmed by 4 bases and J by 2 bases, leaving 12 bases between them. DNA for the CDR3: TGTGCCATCAGTGTGGAACTATTAACTGGGGCCAACGTCCTGACTTTC. Its protein is CAISVELLTGANVLTF.

The rearrangement joins TRBV27 to TRBJ2-1; possible D gene TRBD2, 5 bases. Per germline, CDR1 MNHEY and CDR2 SMNVEV (reference sequence). This CDR3 region has 14 residues. The V and J ends lost 2 bases and 3 bases respectively, with 8 bases between them. The chain's CDR3 is CASSLKLDYNEQFF. The CDR3, as DNA: TGTGCCAGCAGTTTAAAACTAGACTACAATGAGCAGTTCTTC.

There are a few counts of this clone. The chain is built from TRBV11-2 and TRBJ2-1; D ambiguous. CDR1 is SGHAT and CDR2 is FQNNGV in the germline V gene. Deletions cut 2 bases from V and 8 bases from J, with 19 bases between. CDR3 length equals 16 residues. This CDR3 is CASSLILGSTAHEQFF. The CDR3 nucleotides are TGTGCCAGCAGCTTAATTCTCGGGTCTACTGCCCATGAGCAGTTCTTC.

J is TRBJ1-2 and V is TRBV14; TRBD1 is a possible D gene (5 bases). This CDR3 region has 15 residues. Germline V gene data show CDR1 as SGHDN and CDR2 as FVKESK. V was cut by 4 bases and J by 6 bases, with 18 bases left in between. The CDR3 DNA reads TGTGCCAGCAGCCCCAGGGAGGCGCTGAAGGATGGCTACACCTTC. Translating it yields CASSPREALKDGYTF.

DNA of the CDR3: TGTGCCTGGAGTGTCCAGACAGATACGCAGTATTTT. Its protein is CAWSVQTDTQYF. The chain joins TRBV30 to TRBJ2-3; D is ambiguous. Germline-derived CDR1 and CDR2 are GTSNPN and SVGIG (reference sequence). This CDR3 comprises 12 residues. V was shortened by 0 bases and J by 3 bases, with 4 bases between the two germline ends.

In regard to this clone: The identical CDR3 is also encoded by other nucleotide sequences in the sample. V and J are TRBV6-5 and TRBJ1-2; the D is unclear. V was pared by 6 bases and J by 6 bases, with 5 bases between. The CDR3 covers 10 residues. From germline, CDR1 is MNHEY and CDR2 SVGAGI. This CDR3 reads CASSNNGYTF. The CDR3 region has the DNA TGTGCCAGCAGCAACAATGGCTACACCTTC.

The chain couples TRBV27 to TRBJ1-1, with 9 bases fitting TRBD1. This CDR3 has 15 residues. The ends lost 3 bases at V and 4 bases at J; junction bases unmatched: 6. CDR1 and CDR2 from the germline V gene are MNHEY and SMNVEV (reference sequence). The CDR3 bases are TGTGCCAGCAGTTTCCAGGGGACAGGGTTCACTGAAGCTTTCTTT. This gives the protein CASSFQGTGFTEAFF.

CDR3 bases: TGTGCCAGCAGCCAATCAGAGCAGTACTTC. This gives the protein CASSQSEQYF. This rearrangement joins TRBV3-1 (or the pseudogene TRBV3-2) to TRBJ2-7; D gene ambiguous. V dropped 2 bases and J dropped 7 bases, with 3 bases sitting between them. Germline V CDR1 and CDR2: LGHDT, YNNKEL (reference sequence). The CDR3 runs to 10 residues.

The V and J genes are TRBV28 and TRBJ2-3, with 9 bases that match TRBD2. The V and J ends lost 7 bases and 2 bases, in that order; junction bases with no gene match: 7. CDR3 length equals 15 residues. Germline CDR1 and CDR2: MDHEN and SYDVKM. The CDR3 here is CASTPSGRPTDTQYF. The CDR3 DNA sequence: TGTGCCAGCACCCCCAGCGGGAGGCCCACAGATACGCAGTATTTT.

This chain uses TRBV7-3 with TRBJ2-3, with 12 bases that match TRBD2. The ends lost 4 bases at V and 3 bases at J; junction bases unmatched: 5. Per germline, CDR1 SGHTA and CDR2 FQGTGA. The CDR3 consists of 16 residues. The CDR3 DNA is TGTGCCAGCAGCTCGACAACTAGCGGGAGGACAGATACGCAGTATTTT. Encoded protein: CASSSTTSGRTDTQYF.

The gene calls are TRBV18 and TRBJ2-1; possible D gene TRBD2, 5 bases. Germline V gene sequence: CDR1 KGHSH, CDR2 LQKENI. The V and J ends lost 2 bases and 2 bases respectively, with 10 bases between them. The CDR3 covers 15 residues. DNA of the CDR3: TGTGCCAGCTCACCAGGGAGCGGAGCCTACAATGAGCAGTTCTTC. Amino acid sequence: CASSPGSGAYNEQFF.

This clone was seen many times. The chain is built from TRBV5-6 and TRBJ2-7; 7 nucleotides agree with TRBD2. The CDR3 is 14 residues long. Trimming took 2 bases from V and 5 from J; bases not matched to a gene: 7. Germline lookup yields CDR1 SGHDT and CDR2 YYEEEE. CDR3: CASSLAGRIDEQYF. As DNA, the CDR3 is TGTGCCAGCAGCTTAGCGGGGAGGATCGACGAGCAGTACTTC. Supplemented by reference TRBV5-6 and TRBJ2-7, the full variable domain reads DAGVTQSPTHLIKTRGQQVTLRCSPKSGHDTVSWYQQALGQGPQFIFQYYEEEERQRGNFPDRFSGHQFPNYSSELNVNALLLGDSALYLCASSLAGRIDEQYFGPGTRLTVT.

For the CDR3, the DNA is TGTGCCAGCAGTTTACCTAGCGCCAGCACAGATACGCAGTATTTT. It is translated as CASSLPSASTDTQYF. V gene TRBV28 combines with J gene TRBJ2-3; D perhaps matches TRBD2 (6 bases). The CDR3 loop spans 15 amino acids. The ends were cut back, 2 bases at V and 0 bases at J, with 9 bases in the middle. Germline V lookup: CDR1 MDHEN, CDR2 SYDVKM.

V and J are TRBV5-5 and TRBJ2-3, with TRBD2 matching 12 bases. This CDR3 spans 16 amino acids. CDR1 is SGHKS, CDR2 YYEKEE, per germline (reference sequence). V gave up 2 bases and J gave up 2 bases; unmatched junction bases: 3. The CDR3 is CASSFLAGGVTDTQYF. In DNA, the CDR3 is TGTGCCAGCAGCTTCCTAGCGGGAGGGGTCACAGATACGCAGTATTTT.

The V and J genes are TRBV2 and TRBJ2-7; D is perhaps TRBD2 (5 bases). The V end lost 7 bases, the J end lost 7 bases, and 11 bases lay between the germline ends. This CDR3 has 11 residues. Germline V gene data show CDR1 as SNHLY and CDR2 as FYNNEI. CDR3 bases: TGTGCCAGCAAGATCGGGGAGGAGCAGTACTTC. Protein: CASKIGEEQYF.

The chain recombines TRBV29-1 with TRBJ1-1; TRBD1 matches 9 bases. The V gene end was trimmed by 2 bases and the J gene end by 4 bases; junction bases not matched to a gene: 5. This CDR3 spans 14 amino acids. From germline, CDR1 is SQVTM and CDR2 ANQGSEA. The CDR3 spells CSVEWDRASTEAFF. In DNA form, the CDR3 reads TGCAGCGTTGAATGGGACAGGGCGAGCACTGAAGCTTTCTTT.

The chain couples TRBV9 to TRBJ2-2; 9 nucleotides match TRBD2. Germline lookup yields CDR1 SGDLS and CDR2 YYNGEE. The V segment lost 6 bases and the J segment 0 bases; nucleotides outside the gene matches: 3. The CDR3 loop spans 15 amino acids. CDR3 in amino acids: CASNPSGANTGELFF. CDR3 DNA: TGTGCCAGCAACCCTAGCGGGGCGAACACCGGGGAGCTGTTTTTT.

This clone was seen only once. The rearrangement links TRBV6-5 to TRBJ1-2; TRBD1 matches 7 bases. V trimming: 7 bases; J trimming: 3 bases; junction bases outside the gene matches: 8. Germline loops: CDR1 MNHEY, CDR2 SVGAGI. The CDR3 has 14 amino acids. CDR3 residues: CASTNRGRDYGYTF. The CDR3, as DNA: TGTGCCAGCACCAACAGGGGTAGGGACTATGGCTACACCTTC.

The V call is TRBV27, the J call TRBJ2-7; D ambiguous. V lost 5 bases to trimming and J lost 7 bases, with 15 bases between them. Looked up from germline, CDR1 is MNHEY and CDR2 is SMNVEV (reference sequence). The length of the CDR3 is 13 residues. CDR3 coding DNA: TGTGCCAGCAGTGCTCCTACCCGTTTTGAGCAGTACTTC. Amino acid sequence: CASSAPTRFEQYF.

The chain is built from TRBV5-4 and TRBJ2-1; 7 bases are shared with TRBD1. Germline assignment: CDR1 SGHNT and CDR2 YYREEE (reference sequence). The CDR3 sequence is 14 residues long. V was clipped by 4 bases and J by 2 bases; unmatched bases: 3. CDR3 in DNA: TGTGCCAGCAGCCCGACAGGGACCTACAATGAGCAGTTCTTC. This codes for CASSPTGTYNEQFF.

This clone was observed a handful of times. The chain joins TRBV18 to TRBJ1-2; 11 bases fit TRBD1. V lost 3 bases and J lost 5; bases outside the gene matches: 2. The V gene's germline CDR1 is KGHSH and CDR2 LQKENI. CDR3 length: 14 residues. As DNA, the CDR3 is TGTGCCAGCTCACCGGGACAGGGGGAGTATGGCTACACCTTC. Translating gives CASSPGQGEYGYTF.

By sample fraction, this clone is medium-sized. The J gene is TRBJ2-4, the V gene TRBV7-9, with 8 positions matching TRBD1. V gave up 5 bases and J gave up 9 bases; unmatched junction bases: 6. This CDR3 comprises 13 residues. Looked up from germline, CDR1 is SEHNR and CDR2 is FQNEAQ (reference sequence). The CDR3 nucleotides read TGTGCCAGCAGCCCCGGACAGGGCGGCATTCAGTACTTC. Encoded protein: CASSPGQGGIQYF.

This rearrangement joins TRBV18 to TRBJ1-1, with 9 bases matching TRBD1. Germline loops: CDR1 KGHSH, CDR2 LQKENI. V trimming: 6 bases; J trimming: 0 bases; junction bases outside the gene matches: 5. The length of the CDR3 is 15 residues. Here the CDR3 DNA reads TGTGCCAGCTCCCAGGGACAGGGTGTGAACACTGAAGCTTTCTTT. Translated, it gives CASSQGQGVNTEAFF.

The chain employs TRBV24-1 and TRBJ2-7, with 7 bases matching TRBD1. Trimming cost V 2 bases and J 5 bases; bases outside gene matches: 5. This CDR3 is built from 14 residues. Germline values: CDR1 KGHDR, CDR2 SFDVKD. CDR3 nucleotide sequence: TGTGCCACCAGTGATTGGGAAACAGGGGACGAGCAGTACTTC. Translation: CATSDWETGDEQYF.